This paragraph reports one TCR beta chain. A junction boundary mismatches the germline segment, possibly from a read error. The entry originates in a study of cytomegalovirus exposure and HLA in healthy donors. Primers for the PCR totalled 60 Vbeta and 13 Jbeta. Produced via immunoSEQ multiplex PCR; TCRdb's table is partial and in-frame only. This table has nearly 110,000 clones, more than 70% appearing once. The CDR3 contains 13 residues. Germline V CDR1 and CDR2: SGHTA, FQGNSA. What was sequenced was PBMCs. The chain couples TRBV7-2 to TRBJ2-1, with D perhaps matching TRBD1 (5 bases). The clonotype was recovered from a man younger than 40 in good health and CMV-seronegative. The CDR3 DNA is TGTGCCAGCATCTTAGGGGCCACCCATGAGCAGTTCTTC. Translating it yields CASILGATHEQFF.